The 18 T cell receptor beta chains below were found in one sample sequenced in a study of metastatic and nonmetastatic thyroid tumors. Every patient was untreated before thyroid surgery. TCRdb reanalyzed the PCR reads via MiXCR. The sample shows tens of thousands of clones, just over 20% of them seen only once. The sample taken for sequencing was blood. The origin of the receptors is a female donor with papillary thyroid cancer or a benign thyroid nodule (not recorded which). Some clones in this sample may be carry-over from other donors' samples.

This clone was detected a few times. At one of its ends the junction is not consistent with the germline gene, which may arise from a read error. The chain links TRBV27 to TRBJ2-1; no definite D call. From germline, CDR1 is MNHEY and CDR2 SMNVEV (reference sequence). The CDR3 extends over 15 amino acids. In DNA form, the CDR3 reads TGTGCCAGCATTCCCCCCCCCCTGGGCTACAATGAGCAGTTCTTT. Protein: CASIPPPLGYNEQFF.

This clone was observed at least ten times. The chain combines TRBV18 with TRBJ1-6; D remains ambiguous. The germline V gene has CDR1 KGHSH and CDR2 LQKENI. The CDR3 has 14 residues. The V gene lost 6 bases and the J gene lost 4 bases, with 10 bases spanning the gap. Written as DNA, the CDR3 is TGTGCCAGCTCCCCCGCAGGATATAATTCACCCCTCCACTTT. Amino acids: CASSPAGYNSPLHF.

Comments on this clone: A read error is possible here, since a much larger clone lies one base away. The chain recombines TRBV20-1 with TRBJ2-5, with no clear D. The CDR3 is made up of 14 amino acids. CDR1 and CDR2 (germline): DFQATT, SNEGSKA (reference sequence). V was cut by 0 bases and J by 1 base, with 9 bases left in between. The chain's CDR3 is CSARDPRSQETQYF. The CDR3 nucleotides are TGCAGTGCTAGAGATCCCAGGTCCCAAGAGACCCAGTACTTC.

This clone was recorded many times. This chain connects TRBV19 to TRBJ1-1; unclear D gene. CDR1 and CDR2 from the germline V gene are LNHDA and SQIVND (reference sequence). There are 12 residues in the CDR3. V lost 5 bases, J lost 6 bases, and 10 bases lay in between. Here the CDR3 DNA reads TGTGCCAGTAGTCCCCGATCCCCTGAAGCTTTCTTT. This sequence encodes CASSPRSPEAFF.

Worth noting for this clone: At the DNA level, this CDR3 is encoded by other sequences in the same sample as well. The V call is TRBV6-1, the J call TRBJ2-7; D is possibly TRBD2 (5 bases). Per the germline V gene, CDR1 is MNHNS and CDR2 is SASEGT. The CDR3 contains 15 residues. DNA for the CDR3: TGTGCAAGCTGCACGTGCAGGACTTACTCATACGAGCAGTACTTC. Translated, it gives CASCTCRTYSYEQYF.

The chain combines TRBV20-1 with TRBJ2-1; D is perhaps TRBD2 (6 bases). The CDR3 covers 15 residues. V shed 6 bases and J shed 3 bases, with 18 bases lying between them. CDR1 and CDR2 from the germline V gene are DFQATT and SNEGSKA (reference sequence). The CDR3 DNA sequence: TGCAGTGCAACGGACTACATGAGCCTCTACAATGAGCAGTTCTTC. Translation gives CSATDYMSLYNEQFF.

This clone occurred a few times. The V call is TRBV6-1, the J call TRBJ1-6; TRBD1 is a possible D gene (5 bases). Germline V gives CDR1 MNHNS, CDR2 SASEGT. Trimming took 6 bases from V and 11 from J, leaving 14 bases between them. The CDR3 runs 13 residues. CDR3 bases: TGTGCCAGCAGGAAAATCGACAGCACACCCCTCCACTTT. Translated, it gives CASRKIDSTPLHF.

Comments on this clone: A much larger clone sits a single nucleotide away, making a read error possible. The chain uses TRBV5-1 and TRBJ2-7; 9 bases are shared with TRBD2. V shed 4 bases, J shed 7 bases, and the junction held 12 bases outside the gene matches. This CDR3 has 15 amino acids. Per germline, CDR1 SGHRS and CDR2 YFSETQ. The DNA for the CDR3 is TGCGCCAGCAGCCCCAGTAGCGGGAGCTCTTGGGAGCAGTACTTC. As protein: CASSPSSGSSWEQYF. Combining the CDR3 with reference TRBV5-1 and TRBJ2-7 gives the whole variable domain KAGVTQTPRYLIKTRGQQVTLSCSPISGHRSVSWYQQTPGQGLQFLFEYFSETQRNKGNFPGRFSGRQFSNSRSEMNVSTLELGDSALYLCASSPSSGSSWEQYFGPGTRLTVT.

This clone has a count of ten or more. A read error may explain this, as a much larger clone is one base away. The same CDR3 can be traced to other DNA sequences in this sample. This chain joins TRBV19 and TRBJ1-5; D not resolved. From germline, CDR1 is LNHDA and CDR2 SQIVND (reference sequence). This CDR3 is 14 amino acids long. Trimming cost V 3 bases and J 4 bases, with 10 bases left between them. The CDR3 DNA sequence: TGTGCCAGTAGTATTATCCCGGGGAATCAGCCCCAGCATTTT. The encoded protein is CASSIIPGNQPQHF. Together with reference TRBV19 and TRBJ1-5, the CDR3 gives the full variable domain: DGGITQSPKYLFRKEGQNVTLSCEQNLNHDAMYWYRQDPGQGLRLIYYSQIVNDFQKGDIAEGYSVSREKKESFPLTVTSAQKNPTAFYLCASSIIPGNQPQHFGDGTRLSIL.

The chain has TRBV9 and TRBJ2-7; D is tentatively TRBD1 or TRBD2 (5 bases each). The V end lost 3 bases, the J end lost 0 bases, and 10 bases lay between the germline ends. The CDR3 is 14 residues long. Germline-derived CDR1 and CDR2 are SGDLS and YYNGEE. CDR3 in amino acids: CASSEGTYSYEQYF. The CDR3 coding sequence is TGTGCCAGCAGCGAAGGGACCTACTCCTACGAGCAGTACTTC. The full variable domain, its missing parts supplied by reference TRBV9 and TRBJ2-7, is DSGVTQTPKHLITATGQRVTLRCSPRSGDLSVYWYQQSLDQGLQFLIQYYNGEERAKGNILERFSAQQFPDLHSELNLSSLELGDSALYFCASSEGTYSYEQYFGPGTRLTVT.

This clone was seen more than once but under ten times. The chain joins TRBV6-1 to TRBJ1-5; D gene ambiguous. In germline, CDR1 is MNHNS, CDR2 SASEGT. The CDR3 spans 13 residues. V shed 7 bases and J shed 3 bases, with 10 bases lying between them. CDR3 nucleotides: TGTGCCAGCATTTCGTCCATCAATCAGCCCCAGCATTTT. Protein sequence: CASISSINQPQHF.

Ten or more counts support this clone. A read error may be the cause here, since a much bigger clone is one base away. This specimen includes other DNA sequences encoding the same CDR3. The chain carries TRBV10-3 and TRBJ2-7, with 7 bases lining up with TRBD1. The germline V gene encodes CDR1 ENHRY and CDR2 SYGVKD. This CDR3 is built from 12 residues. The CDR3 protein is CDKRGLSYEQYF. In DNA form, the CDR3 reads TGTGACAAAAGGGGGCTAAGCTACGAGCAGTACTTC.

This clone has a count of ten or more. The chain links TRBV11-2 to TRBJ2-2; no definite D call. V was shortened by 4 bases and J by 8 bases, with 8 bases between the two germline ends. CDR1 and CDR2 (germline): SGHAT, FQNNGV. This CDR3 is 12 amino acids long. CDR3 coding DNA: TGTGCCAGCAGCTCGTTTAAAGGGGAGCTGTTTTTT. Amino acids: CASSSFKGELFF.

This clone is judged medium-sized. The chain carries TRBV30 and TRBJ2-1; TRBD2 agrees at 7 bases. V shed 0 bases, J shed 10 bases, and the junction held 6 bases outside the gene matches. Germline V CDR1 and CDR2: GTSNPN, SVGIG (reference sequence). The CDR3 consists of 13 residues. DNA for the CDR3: TGTGCCTGGAGTGTCCTGACTAGCAGGGAGCAGTTCTTC. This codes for CAWSVLTSREQFF.

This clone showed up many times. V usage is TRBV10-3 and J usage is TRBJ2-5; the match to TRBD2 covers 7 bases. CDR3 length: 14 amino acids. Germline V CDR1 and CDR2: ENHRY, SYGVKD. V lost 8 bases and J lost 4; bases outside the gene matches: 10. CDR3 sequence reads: CAIGGSGGGETQYF. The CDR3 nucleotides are TGTGCCATCGGCGGGAGCGGTGGGGGAGAGACCCAGTACTTC.

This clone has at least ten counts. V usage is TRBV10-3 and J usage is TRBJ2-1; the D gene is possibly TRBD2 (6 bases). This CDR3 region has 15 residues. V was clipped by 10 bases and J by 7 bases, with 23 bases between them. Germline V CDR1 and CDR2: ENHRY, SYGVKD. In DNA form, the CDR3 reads TGTGCCACGGTGGAGGGGCGGGATAGGTCTAATGAGCAGTTCTTC. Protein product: CATVEGRDRSNEQFF.

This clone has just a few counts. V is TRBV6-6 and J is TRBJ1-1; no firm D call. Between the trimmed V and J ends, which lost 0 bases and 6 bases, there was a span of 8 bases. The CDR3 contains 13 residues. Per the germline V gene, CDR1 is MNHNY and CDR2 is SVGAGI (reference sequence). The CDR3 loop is CASSYSHSAEAFF. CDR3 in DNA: TGTGCCAGCAGTTACTCGCACAGCGCTGAAGCTTTCTTT.

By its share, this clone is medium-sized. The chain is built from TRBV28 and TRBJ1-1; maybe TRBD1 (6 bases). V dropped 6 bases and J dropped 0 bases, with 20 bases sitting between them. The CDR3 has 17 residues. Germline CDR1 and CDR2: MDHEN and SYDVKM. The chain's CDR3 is CASSRGRRRTLNTEAFF. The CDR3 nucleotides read TGTGCCAGCAGCAGGGGAAGGAGACGGACCCTGAACACTGAAGCTTTCTTT.